Listed below are T cell receptor beta chains from one sample, sequenced in a study of control samples from healthy donors and cancer patients. The assay was immunoSEQ multiplex PCR, and TCRdb's table has in-frame clones only and misses some. The data contain more than 85,000 clones, 92% of them seen just once; the ten biggest clones take up 2.5%. The specimen sequenced was blood. All receptors derive from a young woman in good health. Each CDR3 is given with its conserved first and last residue. Fields, in order: D gene, clone size, V gene, J gene, CDR3 protein, CDR3 DNA. A D gene is named only where the DNA matches it firmly. The size entry is marked missing in some rows and otherwise reads once, few, many or a size class.

>.|.|TRBV3-1/TRBV3-2|TRBJ2-1
CASSRTQLGGAYNEQFF
TGTGCCAGCAGCCGAACCCAACTAGGAGGGGCCTACAATGAGCAGTTCTTC
>.|few|TRBV4-1|TRBJ2-7
CASSQGVLGTGQSEQYF
TGCGCCAGCAGCCAAGGCGTTCTCGGGACCGGTCAATCCGAGCAGTACTTC
>.|.|TRBV7-6|TRBJ1-4
CASSKGGSFNEKLFF
TGTGCCAGCAGTAAGGGGGGGTCTTTTAATGAAAAACTGTTTTTT
>.|.|TRBV28|TRBJ2-2
CASSLRPRTGELFF
TGTGCCAGCAGTTTACGGCCACGCACCGGGGAGCTGTTTTTT
>.|.|TRBV15|TRBJ1-4
CATRVYGTDNEKLFF
TGTGCCACCAGAGTCTACGGGACTGATAATGAAAAACTGTTTTTT
>.|.|TRBV27|TRBJ2-3
CASSLTGQSTDTQYF
TGTGCCAGCAGCCTGACCGGACAGAGCACAGATACGCAGTATTTT
>.|once|TRBV7-6|TRBJ2-5
CASSLKETQYF
TGTGCCAGCAGCTTAAAAGAGACCCAGTACTTC
>.|.|TRBV28|TRBJ1-4
CASSLSRVEEKLFF
TGTGCCAGCAGTTTAAGCCGGGTGGAGGAAAAACTGTTTTTT
>.|.|TRBV19|TRBJ1-2
CASSTDTRYGYTF
TGTGCCAGTAGTACAGACACACGCTATGGCTACACCTTC
>TRBD2|.|TRBV27|TRBJ2-1
CASSSTSRTSPSYNEQFF
TGTGCCAGCAGTTCCACTTCTCGGACTAGCCCCTCCTACAATGAGCAGTTCTTC
>.|.|TRBV28|TRBJ2-2
CASSLLNTGELFF
TGTGCCAGCAGTTTACTGAACACCGGGGAGCTGTTTTTT
>.|.|TRBV12-5|TRBJ1-1
CASGLVTGTTEAFF
TGTGCTAGTGGTTTGGTCACAGGGACCACTGAAGCTTTCTTT
>.|.|TRBV30|TRBJ1-2
CACPRAEGVPPVF
TGTGCCTGTCCCCGGGCGGAGGGGGTCCCGCCGGTATTC
>.|.|TRBV27|TRBJ1-4
CASRRTGPFLGEKLFF
TGTGCCAGCAGGCGAACCGGGCCATTCCTCGGGGAAAAACTGTTTTTT
>TRBD1|.|TRBV11-1|TRBJ2-7
CASSWDRGTHEQYF
TGTGCCAGCAGCTGGGACAGGGGAACCCACGAGCAGTACTTC
>.|.|TRBV14|TRBJ1-6
CASSAGRYNSPLHF
TGTGCCAGCAGCGCGGGGCGGTATAATTCACCCCTCCACTTT
>.|.|TRBV6-5|TRBJ1-4
CASRGGSSTNEKLFF
TGTGCCAGCAGGGGGGGCAGTTCAACTAATGAAAAACTGTTTTTT
>.|.|TRBV3-1/TRBV3-2|TRBJ2-7
CASSQQDESYEQYF
TGTGCCAGCAGCCAACAGGACGAATCCTACGAGCAGTACTTC
>TRBD1|.|TRBV30|TRBJ1-5
CAWNEGGGDQPQHF
TGTGCCTGGAACGAAGGGGGCGGTGATCAGCCCCAGCATTTT
>.|.|TRBV11-2|TRBJ1-2
CASSPKAGLNYGYTF
TGTGCCAGCAGCCCTAAGGCAGGGCTTAACTATGGCTACACCTTC
>.|few|TRBV6-1|TRBJ1-1
CASSEALYEGLSTEAFF
TGTGCCAGCAGTGAAGCGTTGTACGAGGGGTTGAGCACTGAAGCTTTCTTT
>.|.|TRBV9|TRBJ2-3
CASSVGVGEIADTQYF
TGTGCCAGCAGCGTAGGAGTGGGAGAGATTGCAGATACGCAGTATTTT
>.|.|TRBV4-2|TRBJ1-1
CASSLWMNTEAFF
TGTGCCAGCAGCCTCTGGATGAACACTGAAGCTTTCTTT
>TRBD1|.|TRBV10-2|TRBJ2-7
CASSRGQGVDEQYF
TGCGCCAGCAGCCGCGGACAGGGGGTGGACGAGCAGTACTTC
>.|.|TRBV27|TRBJ1-6
CASSFMRGAGGNSPLHF
TGTGCCAGCAGTTTTATGAGGGGTGCGGGTGGTAATTCACCCCTCCACTTT
>.|.|TRBV5-4|TRBJ1-6
CASSSTGKYNSPLHF
TGTGCCAGCAGCTCTACAGGGAAGTATAATTCACCCCTCCACTTT
>.|.|TRBV19|TRBJ2-3
CRGCGSTDTQYF
TGTAGAGGTTGCGGGAGCACAGATACGCAGTATTTT
>TRBD2|.|TRBV4-2|TRBJ2-1
CASSQDIREGLHEQFF
TGTGCCAGCAGCCAAGATATACGGGAGGGCCTCCATGAGCAGTTCTTC
>TRBD1|.|TRBV28|TRBJ1-5
CASSSPTGSARQPQHF
TGTGCCAGCAGTTCCCCGACAGGGAGTGCGCGTCAGCCCCAGCATTTT
>.|.|TRBV28|TRBJ1-5
CASSLSGLRGQPQHF
TGTGCCAGCAGTTTATCCGGGCTTAGAGGGCAGCCCCAGCATTTT
>TRBD2|.|TRBV5-1|TRBJ2-7
CASSLGLAGAGDEQYF
TGCGCCAGCAGCCTAGGACTAGCGGGTGCCGGGGACGAGCAGTACTTC
>.|.|TRBV11-3|TRBJ2-5
CASSLGYSGTQYF
TGTGCCAGCAGCTTAGGTTATTCAGGGACCCAGTACTTC
>.|few|TRBV14|TRBJ1-5
CASSQDSSSNQPQHF
TGTGCCAGCAGCCAGGATTCCTCGAGCAATCAGCCCCAGCATTTT
>.|.|TRBV6-6|TRBJ1-3
CASSYRGSGNTIYF
TGTGCCAGCAGTTATCGCGGCTCTGGAAACACCATATATTTT
>TRBD2|.|TRBV29-1|TRBJ2-7
CSAGGAGAYEQYF
TGCAGCGCCGGGGGAGCGGGGGCCTACGAGCAGTACTTC
>.|.|TRBV18|TRBJ1-5
CASSPGGSNQPQHF
TGTGCCAGCTCACCGGGGGGGAGCAATCAGCCCCAGCATTTT
>.|.|TRBV4-3|TRBJ1-2
CASSQDRSLYGYTF
TGCGCCAGCAGCCAAGATCGGAGCCTCTATGGCTACACCTTC
>.|.|TRBV2|TRBJ1-4
CASSEGITVTNEKLFF
TGTGCCAGCAGTGAAGGGATTACAGTAACTAATGAAAAACTGTTTTTT
>.|once|TRBV27|TRBJ2-3
CASSLAGTDTQYF
TGTGCCAGCAGTTTAGCGGGAACAGATACGCAGTATTTT
>.|.|TRBV6-5|TRBJ2-7
CASSLPSYPPSYEQYF
TGTGCCAGCAGTTTACCTAGTTACCCGCCCTCCTACGAGCAGTACTTC
>TRBD2|.|TRBV6-4|TRBJ2-1
CASSASGVNEQFF
TGTGCCAGCAGTGCTAGCGGGGTCAATGAGCAGTTCTTC
>.|.|TRBV6-4|TRBJ1-5
CAGQQGRINQPQHF
TGTGCCGGACAACAGGGCCGGATTAATCAGCCCCAGCATTTT
>TRBD1|.|TRBV18|TRBJ2-7
CASSPSGGSYEQYF
TGTGCCAGCTCACCATCAGGGGGCAGCTACGAGCAGTACTTC
>TRBD2|.|TRBV6-5|TRBJ2-7
CASSYDPAGDRYEQYF
TGTGCCAGCAGTTACGATCCGGCGGGAGATCGGTACGAGCAGTACTTC
>.|.|TRBV3-1/TRBV3-2|TRBJ2-1
CASSQDVASSQFF
TGTGCCAGCAGCCAAGATGTGGCCTCCTCACAGTTCTTC
>TRBD2|.|TRBV27|TRBJ2-1
CASSVLAGGRGEQFF
TGTGCCAGCAGTGTCCTAGCGGGGGGGCGGGGTGAGCAGTTCTTC
>.|.|TRBV20-1|TRBJ2-3
CSATGEIAQYF
TGCAGTGCTACAGGGGAAATTGCGCAGTATTTT
>.|once|TRBV3-1/TRBV3-2|TRBJ1-2
CASSQEGGLNYGYTF
TGTGCCAGCAGCCAAGAGGGGGGATTGAACTATGGCTACACCTTC
>.|.|TRBV27|TRBJ1-6
CASSLVGFYNSPLHF
TGTGCCAGCAGTTTGGTGGGTTTCTATAATTCACCCCTCCACTTT
>.|.|TRBV2|TRBJ2-7
CASSSDRSLYEQYF
TGTGCCAGCAGTTCTGACAGGAGCCTTTACGAGCAGTACTTC
>TRBD1|.|TRBV7-9|TRBJ1-1
CASSSPGGSLNTEAFF
TGTGCCAGCAGCTCTCCAGGGGGGTCCCTGAACACTGAAGCTTTCTTT